This passage covers 22 T cell receptor beta chains from one sample sequenced in a study of T cell repertoires in cytomegalovirus infection. Each CDR3 protein gets one entry after TCRdb re-called the reads with MiXCR. This table holds about 310,000 distinct CDR3 sequences, about a sixth found once. Material for sequencing was PBMCs. The source is a human donor in good health (CMV status not recorded). Some clones in this sample may be carry-over from other donors' samples.

Notes on this clonotype: Mismatch with germline at one junction end may stem from a read error. The chain uses TRBV12-3 or TRBV12-4 and TRBJ2-1, with 9 bases that match TRBD1. The CDR3 is 17 amino acids. The CDR3 DNA is TGTGCCAACAGTTCCGACCGGGGACAGGGTACCGAGCATGAGCAGTTCTTC. Its translation: CANSSDRGQGTEHEQFF.

CDR3 DNA sequence: TGCGCCAGCAGCCAAGTTACGCGTTCATACGAAAAACTGTTTTTT. It translates to CASSQVTRSYEKLFF. The V and J genes are TRBV4-1 and TRBJ1-4, with no clear D. The length of the CDR3 is 15 residues. The V end was cut by 1 base, the J end by 8 bases, with 14 bases between. Germline V gene sequence: CDR1 MGHRA, CDR2 YSYEKL.

The chain recombines TRBV5-6 with TRBJ2-7, with D perhaps TRBD1 (6 bases). Germline CDR1 and CDR2: SGHDT and YYEEEE. Trimming shortened V by 1 base and J by 0 bases, and 17 bases separated the two germline ends. This CDR3 has 17 amino acids. CDR3 sequence (DNA): TGTGCCAGCAGCTTGCTAGACACAGGGTATGGCTCCTACGAGCAGTACTTC. This encodes CASSLLDTGYGSYEQYF.

The sample holds many counts of this clonotype. This chain links TRBV12-3 or TRBV12-4 with TRBJ1-1; D may be TRBD1 (6 bases). Between the trimmed V and J ends, which lost 6 bases and 2 bases, there was a span of 13 bases. The CDR3 contains 14 residues. This CDR3 is CASRQGLDNTEAFF. DNA for the CDR3: TGTGCCAGCAGACAGGGTCTCGACAACACTGAAGCTTTCTTT.

This chain uses TRBV6-1 with TRBJ2-3, with 10 nucleotides matching TRBD1. Germline lookup yields CDR1 MNHNS and CDR2 SASEGT. The CDR3 has 16 amino acids. After removal of 8 bases from V and 2 bases from J, the junction contained 10 bases not matched to a gene. The CDR3, as DNA: TGTGCCAGCGGGACAGGGGTTTCGCTCGTCACAGATACGCAGTATTTT. Protein sequence: CASGTGVSLVTDTQYF.

CDR3 sequence reads: CASTLGRSGGTDTQYF. The CDR3 region has the DNA TGTGCCAGCACCCTAGGGAGGAGCGGGGGAACAGATACGCAGTATTTT. This rearrangement joins TRBV28 to TRBJ2-3; 8 bases match TRBD2. The CDR3 length is 16 residues. CDR1 and CDR2 from the germline V gene are MDHEN and SYDVKM. V lost 7 bases and J lost 3; bases outside the gene matches: 12.

The chain carries TRBV6-5 and TRBJ1-5, with D maybe TRBD1 (5 bases). Deletions cut 4 bases from V and 5 bases from J, with 15 bases between. From germline, CDR1 is MNHEY and CDR2 SVGAGI. The length of the CDR3 is 15 residues. The chain's CDR3 is CASSLSQGRDQPQHF. CDR3 in DNA: TGTGCCAGCAGTTTGTCTCAGGGTAGGGATCAGCCCCAGCATTTT.

The chain couples TRBV6-6 to TRBJ2-1; a weak D match, TRBD2 (6 bases). V was clipped by 0 bases and J by 9 bases, with 9 bases between them. The CDR3 runs 13 residues. Per germline, CDR1 MNHNY and CDR2 SVGAGI (reference sequence). In nucleotides, the CDR3 is TGTGCCAGCAGTTACTCGATGGGGGGTGAGCAGTTCTTC. It codes for CASSYSMGGEQFF.

This clonotype showed up many times. The chain carries TRBV4-1 and TRBJ2-1, with 9 nucleotides matching TRBD2. The germline V gene has CDR1 MGHRA and CDR2 YSYEKL. With 4 bases clipped from V and 3 bases from J, the junction kept 1 base outside the gene matches. The CDR3 contains 14 residues. CDR3 coding DNA: TGCGCCAGCAGCCGGACTAGCGACTACAATGAGCAGTTCTTC. The encoded protein is CASSRTSDYNEQFF.

The CDR3 DNA sequence: TGTGCCAGCAGCCCCGCGGGAGCGGTCAATCAGCCCCAGCATTTT. Translation: CASSPAGAVNQPQHF. This chain joins TRBV11-2 and TRBJ1-5; D call uncertain. Trimming stripped 5 bases from V and 3 bases from J, with 14 bases between. This CDR3 comprises 15 residues. CDR1 is SGHAT, CDR2 FQNNGV, per germline.

This clonotype was counted a few times. The chain recombines TRBV5-4 with TRBJ2-3; 8 bases line up with TRBD2. Germline V gene sequence: CDR1 SGHNT, CDR2 YYREEE (reference sequence). V lost 1 base to trimming and J lost 1 base; unmatched junction nucleotides: 5. The CDR3 consists of 16 residues. CDR3 region: CASSLRAGAGTDTQYF. The CDR3 coding sequence is TGTGCCAGCAGCTTGAGAGCGGGGGCCGGCACAGATACGCAGTATTTT.

This clonotype showed up many times. V usage is TRBV7-2 and J usage is TRBJ1-1; D perhaps matches TRBD1 (6 bases). The V gene's germline CDR1 is SGHTA and CDR2 FQGNSA. The ends were cut back, 6 bases at V and 3 bases at J, with 17 bases in the middle. This CDR3 is 15 amino acids long. In DNA form, the CDR3 reads TGTGCCAGCAGGTACCACAGGGACTCGTACACTGAAGCTTTCTTT. As protein: CASRYHRDSYTEAFF.

This clonotype was counted at least ten times. The gene calls are TRBV7-3 and TRBJ2-5, with a possible D match to TRBD1 (5 bases). The V gene's germline CDR1 is SGHTA and CDR2 FQGTGA. This CDR3 is built from 15 residues. The germline V and J ends were trimmed by 3 bases and 5 bases, with 16 bases remaining between them. The CDR3, as DNA: TGTGCCAGCAGCTTGAGAGGAATGGGGCGGGAGACCCAGTACTTC. Translation: CASSLRGMGRETQYF.

This clonotype was observed at least ten times. J is TRBJ1-1 and V is TRBV7-2; 9 positions agree with TRBD1. CDR1 SGHTA and CDR2 FQGNSA come from the germline V gene. V dropped 5 bases and J dropped 6; count of bases not matched to a gene: 13. This CDR3 is 16 amino acids long. As DNA, the CDR3 is TGTGCCAGCAGCATCCGGGACAGGGCCCCGGTCGCTGAAGCTTTCTTT. Its translation is CASSIRDRAPVAEAFF.

The chain uses TRBV2 and TRBJ2-3; no firm D call. This CDR3 is built from 14 residues. Trimming shortened V by 7 bases and J by 2 bases, and 13 bases separated the two germline ends. Germline V lookup: CDR1 SNHLY, CDR2 FYNNEI. CDR3 in DNA: TGTGCCAGCAAGTTTGCAGACCACACAGATACGCAGTATTTT. Its protein product is CASKFADHTDTQYF.

The sample holds many counts of this clonotype. The genes are TRBV7-8 and TRBJ1-1; a weak D match, TRBD1 (6 bases). The CDR3 length is 16 residues. V was pared by 3 bases and J by 1 base, with 15 bases between. Germline loops: CDR1 SGHVS, CDR2 FQNEAQ. The CDR3 nucleotides are TGTGCCAGCAGCTTCCCGGGGGGCCTGGCGAACACTGAAGCTTTCTTT. Translating gives CASSFPGGLANTEAFF.

At least ten counts were recorded for this clonotype. CDR3 bases: TGTGCCAGCAGTTTTATTAGCGGCTACGAGCAGTACTTC. It encodes CASSFISGYEQYF. The chain joins TRBV12-3 or TRBV12-4 to TRBJ2-7; a weak D match, TRBD2 (6 bases). The V end lost 3 bases, the J end lost 3 bases, and 9 bases lay between the germline ends. The CDR3 totals 13 residues.

The V gene is TRBV2, the J gene TRBJ2-3; possibly TRBD2 for D (8 bases). The CDR3 contains 17 residues. The V gene's germline CDR1 is SNHLY and CDR2 FYNNEI. V gave up 2 bases and J gave up 3 bases, with 18 bases separating them. The CDR3, as DNA: TGTGCCAGCAGTGAAAGGGGGCGGGCGGGGGGTACAGATACGCAGTATTTT. This translates into CASSERGRAGGTDTQYF.

This clonotype was observed a few times. The V call is TRBV9, the J call TRBJ1-1; D remains ambiguous. Trimming removed 1 base at V and 8 bases at J, with 9 bases between. Per germline, CDR1 SGDLS and CDR2 YYNGEE. The CDR3 has 12 amino acids. The chain's CDR3 is CASSVIREEAFF. The CDR3 DNA is TGTGCCAGCAGCGTAATCCGGGAAGAAGCTTTCTTT.

This clonotype has at least ten counts. This sequence joins TRBV6-2 or TRBV6-3 and TRBJ2-3, with D unresolved. With 7 bases removed from V and 2 bases from J, the gap between germline ends came to 13 bases. Germline V gives CDR1 MNHEY, CDR2 SVGEGT. This CDR3 has 14 residues. The DNA for the CDR3 is TGTGCCAGCACATACGACACCTACACAGATACGCAGTATTTT. It codes for CASTYDTYTDTQYF.

Points on this clonotype: Mismatch with germline at one junction end may stem from a read error. The CDR3 region is CSARDLPVRGETQHF. The CDR3 DNA follows: TGCAGTGCTAGAGATCTCCCAGTACGGGGGGAGACCCAGCACTTC. The chain links TRBV20-1 to TRBJ2-5; 7 bases line up with TRBD2. CDR3 size: 15 residues. The germline CDR1 and CDR2 sequences are DFQATT and SNEGSKA (reference sequence).

The V call is TRBV11-2, the J call TRBJ1-6; 8 bases are a match to TRBD1. The CDR3 totals 15 residues. Losses at the gene ends were 5 bases for V and 6 bases for J; bases not matched to a gene: 6. The germline gives CDR1 SGHAT, CDR2 FQNNGV. The chain's CDR3 is CASSPWTGSNSPLHF. The CDR3 bases are TGTGCCAGCAGCCCGTGGACAGGGAGTAATTCACCCCTCCACTTT. The variable domain in full, with the rest retrieved from reference TRBV11-2 and TRBJ1-6, is EAGVAQSPRYKIIEKRQSVAFWCNPISGHATLYWYQQILGQGPKLLIQFQNNGVVDDSQLPKDRFSAERLKGVDSTLKIQPAKLEDSAVYLCASSPWTGSNSPLHFGNGTRLTVT.